This TCR beta chain was sequenced in a study of blood T cell repertoires in COVID-19. Study background: The samples span acute and convalescent COVID-19 from the United States, Italy and Spain.

For this clone: The junction and the germline gene differ at one end; a read error may be behind it.

Measured with immunoSEQ multiplex PCR; TCRdb has only the in-frame clones, and not every one. This table has about 30,000 clones, 87% appearing once. The sample consisted of peripheral blood. The receptor was isolated from a human donor in a cohort sampled during active COVID-19.

CDR3 sequence reads: CASTTSTYLANTGELFF. The CDR3 bases are TGTGCTAGCACCACCTCGACTTACTTGGCGAACACCGGGGAGCTGTTTTTT. The V call is TRBV7-7, the J call TRBJ2-2; no clear D gene. CDR3 size: 17 residues. The germline CDR1 and CDR2 sequences are SSHAT and FNYEAQ (reference sequence).